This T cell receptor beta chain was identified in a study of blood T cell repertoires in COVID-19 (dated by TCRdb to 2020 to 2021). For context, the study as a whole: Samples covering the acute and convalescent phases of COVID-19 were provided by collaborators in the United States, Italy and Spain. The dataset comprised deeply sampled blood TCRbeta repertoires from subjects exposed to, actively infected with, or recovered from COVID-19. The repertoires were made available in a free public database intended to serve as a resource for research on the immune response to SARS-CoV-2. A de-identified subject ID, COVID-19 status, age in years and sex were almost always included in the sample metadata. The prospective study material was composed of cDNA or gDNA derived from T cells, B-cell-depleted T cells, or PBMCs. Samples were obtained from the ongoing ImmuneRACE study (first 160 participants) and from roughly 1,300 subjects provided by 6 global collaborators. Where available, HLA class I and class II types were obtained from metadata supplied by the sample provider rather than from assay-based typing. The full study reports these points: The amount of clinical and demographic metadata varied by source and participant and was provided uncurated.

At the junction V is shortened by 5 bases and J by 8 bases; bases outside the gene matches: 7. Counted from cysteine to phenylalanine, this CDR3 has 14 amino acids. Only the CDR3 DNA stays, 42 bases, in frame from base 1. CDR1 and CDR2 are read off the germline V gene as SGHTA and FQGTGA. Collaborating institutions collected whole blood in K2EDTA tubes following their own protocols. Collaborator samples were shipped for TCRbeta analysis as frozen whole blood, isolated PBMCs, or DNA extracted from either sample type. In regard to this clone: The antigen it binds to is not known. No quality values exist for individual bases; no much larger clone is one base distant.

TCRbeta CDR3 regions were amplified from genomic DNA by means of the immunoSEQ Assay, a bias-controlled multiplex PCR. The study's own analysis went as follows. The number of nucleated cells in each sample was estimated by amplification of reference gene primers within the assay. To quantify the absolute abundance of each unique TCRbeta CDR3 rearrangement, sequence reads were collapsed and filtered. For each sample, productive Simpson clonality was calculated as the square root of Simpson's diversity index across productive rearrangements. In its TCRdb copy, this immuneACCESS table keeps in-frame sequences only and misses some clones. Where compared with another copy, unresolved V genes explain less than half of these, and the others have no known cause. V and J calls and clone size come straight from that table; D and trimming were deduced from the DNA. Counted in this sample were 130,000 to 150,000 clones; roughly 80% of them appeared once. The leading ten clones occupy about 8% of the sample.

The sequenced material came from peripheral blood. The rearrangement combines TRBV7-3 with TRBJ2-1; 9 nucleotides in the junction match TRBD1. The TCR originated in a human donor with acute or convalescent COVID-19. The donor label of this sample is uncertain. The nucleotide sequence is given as TGTGCCAGCAGCCCCGGGACAGGGTCCCATGAGCAGTTCTTC. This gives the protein CASSPGTGSHEQFF.